The present T cell receptor (beta chain) was sequenced within a study of blood T cell repertoires in COVID-19. For the study at large: The analysed material was cDNA or gDNA that came from T cells, B-cell-depleted T cells, or PBMCs.

Source study methods: For nucleated cells, counts were estimated from reference gene primer amplification. Measured with immunoSEQ multiplex PCR; TCRdb has only the in-frame clones, and not every one. The V and J calls and clone size are taken from that table; D and trimming were inferred from the DNA. Here the sample spans 150,000 to 200,000 clones, roughly 80% being singletons. Trimming took off 2 bases at V and 7 bases at J, with 14 bases between the two ends. CDR3 size: 15 residues. The germline gives CDR1 MDHEN, CDR2 SYDVKM. This chain links TRBV28 with TRBJ2-2; D may be TRBD2 (6 bases). This clonotype was obtained from an older woman with COVID-19, enrolled during active disease. The specimen sequenced was peripheral blood. The DNA for the CDR3 is TGTGCCAGCAGTTTAAGGAGGGTAGCGAGCGGGGAGCTGTTTTTT. This translates into CASSLRRVASGELFF.